The following is a T cell receptor (beta chain) sequence with its context. Its matching antigen is unknown. The sample belongs to a study of cytomegalovirus exposure and HLA in healthy donors. Findings of the study overall: Altogether, around 160 TCR beta chains were recorded as cytomegalovirus-associated.

Primers included in the PCR were 60 Vbeta and 13 Jbeta primers. Libraries were prepared by immunoSEQ multiplex PCR; TCRdb keeps only in-frame clonotypes and omits some of them. The profile shows 210,000 or so clones, roughly 89% of them singletons. The V segment lost 4 bases and the J segment 3 bases; nucleotides outside the gene matches: 6. The CDR3 runs 14 residues. CDR1 is SGDLS, CDR2 YYNGEE, per germline. The clonotype comes from a woman aged 18-29 years in good health and CMV-seronegative. Sequencing used PBMCs. The V call is TRBV9, the J call TRBJ2-7; 8 bases fit TRBD1. CDR3 nucleotide sequence: TGTGCCAGCAGCTTGACAGGGGAGTTCTACGAGCAGTACTTC. It encodes CASSLTGEFYEQYF.